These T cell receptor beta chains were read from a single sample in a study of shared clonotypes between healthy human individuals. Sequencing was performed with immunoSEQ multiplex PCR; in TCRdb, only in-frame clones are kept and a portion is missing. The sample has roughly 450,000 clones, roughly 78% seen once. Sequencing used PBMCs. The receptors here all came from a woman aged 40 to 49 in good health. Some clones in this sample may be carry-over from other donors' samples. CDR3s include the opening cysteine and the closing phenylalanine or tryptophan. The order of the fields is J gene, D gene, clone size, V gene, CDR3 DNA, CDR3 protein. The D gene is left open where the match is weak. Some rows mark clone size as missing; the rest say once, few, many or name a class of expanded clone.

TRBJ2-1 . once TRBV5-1 TGCGCCAGCAGCAATGTGGAGGGTGCTACCAATGAGCAGTTCTTC CASSNVEGATNEQFF
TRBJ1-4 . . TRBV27 TGTGCCAGCAGTTCTCTCAGGGGTTGGGAAAAACTGTTTTTT CASSSLRGWEKLFF
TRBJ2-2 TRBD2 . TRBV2 TGTGCCAGCAGTGTGGGACTAGCGGGGGAAGGCACCGGGGAGCTGTTTTTT CASSVGLAGEGTGELFF
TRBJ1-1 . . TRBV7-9 TGTGCCAGCAGCTCCTCCTTACAGTTGAACACTGAAGCTTTCTTT CASSSSLQLNTEAFF
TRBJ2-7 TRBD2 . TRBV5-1 TGCGCCAGCAGCTTGGAGTCGAGACTAGCGGGAGGCGAGCAGTACTTC CASSLESRLAGGEQYF
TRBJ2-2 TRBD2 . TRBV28 TGTGCCAGCAGTTTGCCGACTGGACTAGCGGGAGGGCTTGACACCGGGGAGCTGTTTTTT CASSLPTGLAGGLDTGELFF
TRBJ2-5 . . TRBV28 TGTGCCAGCAGTTCGCAATTGATCGGGAGTCAAATCATAGAAGAGACCCAGTACTTC CASSSQLIGSQIIEETQYF
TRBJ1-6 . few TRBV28 . CASSLDKAGNSPLHF
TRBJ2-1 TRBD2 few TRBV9 TGTGCCAGCAGCGTAGGGGCCGGGAGGTCCAAGGGGCAGTTCTTC CASSVGAGRSKGQFF
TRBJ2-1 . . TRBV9 TGTGCCAGCAGCGTAGCTGCACAGGGTCCCTACAATGAGCAGTTCTTC CASSVAAQGPYNEQFF
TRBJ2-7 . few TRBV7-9 TGTGCCAGCAGCTTAGCGGACTTGGAGGACGAGCAGTACTTC CASSLADLEDEQYF
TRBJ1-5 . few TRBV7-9 TGTGCCAGCAGCTTGACGGGCTATCAGCCCCAGCATTTT CASSLTGYQPQHF
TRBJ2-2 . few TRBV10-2 TGCGCCAGCAGTGAAGGGCAGGCCGGGGAGCTGTTTTTT CASSEGQAGELFF
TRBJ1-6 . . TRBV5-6 TGTGCCAGCAGCTTGGGCAGAATTAATTCACCCCTCCACTTT CASSLGRINSPLHF
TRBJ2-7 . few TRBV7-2 TGTGCCAGCAGCTTAGGCACAGCCCTTGGGTGGGAGCAGTACTTC CASSLGTALGWEQYF
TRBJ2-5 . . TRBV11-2 TGTGCCAGCAGCCCTGGGACCCCTCAACAGGACCAGTACTTC CASSPGTPQQDQYF
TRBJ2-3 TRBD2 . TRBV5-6 TGTGCCAGCAGCTGGAGGACTAGCGGGAGTTTGGATACGCAGTATTTT CASSWRTSGSLDTQYF
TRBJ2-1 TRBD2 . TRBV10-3 TGTGCCATCACCGAACTAGCGGGAGGTTACAATGAGCAGTTCTTC CAITELAGGYNEQFF
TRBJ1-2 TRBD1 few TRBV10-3 TGTGCCAACGGGGACAGGGACTACGGCTACACCTTC CANGDRDYGYTF
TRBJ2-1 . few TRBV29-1 TGCAGCGTTAGGGCAAAGTCGGGGGGCCTCAATGAGCAGTTCTTC CSVRAKSGGLNEQFF
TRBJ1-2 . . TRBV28 TGTGCCAGCAGGGCTCCCAATAACTATGGCTACACCTTC CASRAPNNYGYTF
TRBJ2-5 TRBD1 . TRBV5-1 TGCGCCAGCCGAAGGGGGGACAGGGGAATAGTGACCCAGTACTTC CASRRGDRGIVTQYF
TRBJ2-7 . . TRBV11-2 TGTGCCAGCAGCTGGGACGGGTCCTACGAGCAGTACTTC CASSWDGSYEQYF
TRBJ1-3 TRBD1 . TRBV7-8 TGTGCCAGCTCAGGGGGCTCTGGAAACACCATATATTTT CASSGGSGNTIYF
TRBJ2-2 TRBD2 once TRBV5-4 TGTGCCAGCAGCCTAGCAACTAGCGGGAGGACCGGGGAGCTGTTTTTT CASSLATSGRTGELFF
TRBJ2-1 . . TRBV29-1 TGCAGCGCCCGATTGCCGGGTTGGTCCTACAATGAGCAGTTCTTC CSARLPGWSYNEQFF